The 8 T cell receptor beta chains presented below share a single source sample, sequenced in a study of beta chain features in type 1 diabetes. All of the isolated RNA was reverse transcribed, so expressed TCRB transcripts were sequenced. TCRdb's table, derived via immunoSEQ multiplex PCR, lists solely in-frame clones and lacks some. The sample contains under 300,000 clones, 27% of which appear only once. The sample comprised central memory CD4+ T cells from blood. The receptors here all came from a man aged 25 to 45 in good health.

The J gene is TRBJ2-5, the V gene TRBV30; D assignment may be TRBD1 or TRBD2 (6 bases each). Germline loops: CDR1 GTSNPN, CDR2 SVGIG (reference sequence). V shed 5 bases and J shed 6 bases, with 16 bases lying between them. The CDR3 spans 13 residues. The CDR3 is CAWAKGGPKTQYF. In DNA, the CDR3 is TGTGCCTGGGCAAAGGGGGGCCCCAAGACCCAGTACTTC.

This clone was seen a handful of times. This chain connects TRBV2 to TRBJ2-3, with 10 nucleotides matching TRBD2. V lost 4 bases, J lost 4 bases, and 2 bases stayed unmatched. Per germline, CDR1 SNHLY and CDR2 FYNNEI. The CDR3 is made up of 14 amino acids. CDR3 loop: CASSGGLASDTQYF. The DNA for the CDR3 is TGTGCCAGCAGTGGGGGACTAGCGTCAGATACGCAGTATTTT.

This clone showed up just a few times. Other nucleotide sequences in the sample specify the same CDR3. V and J are TRBV30 and TRBJ2-2; D call uncertain. The CDR3 is 13 residues long. Germline V CDR1 and CDR2: GTSNPN, SVGIG (reference sequence). V shed 0 bases and J shed 1 base, with 3 bases lying between them. The CDR3 reads CAWSVLNTGELFF. CDR3 DNA sequence: TGTGCCTGGAGTGTTCTGAACACCGGGGAGCTGTTTTTT.

This clone has just a few counts. J is TRBJ2-2 and V is TRBV9; either TRBD1 or TRBD2 may supply D (5 bases each). The ends were cut back, 0 bases at V and 2 bases at J, with 8 bases in the middle. The germline gives CDR1 SGDLS, CDR2 YYNGEE. The CDR3 is 15 amino acids. In DNA, the CDR3 is TGTGCCAGCAGCGTAGAGAGGGGAAACACCGGGGAGCTGTTTTTT. As protein: CASSVERGNTGELFF.

This clone was recorded a few times. The rearrangement links TRBV30 to TRBJ2-5, with D perhaps being TRBD1 or TRBD2 (6 bases each). V lost 0 bases to trimming and J lost 5 bases, with 16 bases between them. CDR3 size: 15 residues. Per germline, CDR1 GTSNPN and CDR2 SVGIG (reference sequence). CDR3 protein: CAWSVLGGQGETQYF. The CDR3 DNA reads as TGTGCCTGGAGTGTACTTGGAGGGCAGGGGGAGACCCAGTACTTC.

The V call is TRBV29-1, the J call TRBJ2-1, with 9 nucleotides matching TRBD2. CDR3 length equals 14 residues. V lost 7 bases, J lost 9 bases, and 13 bases stayed unmatched. CDR1 and CDR2 (germline): SQVTM, ANQGSEA. CDR3 nucleotides: TGCAGCGCCTTGACTAGCGGCGTATCGGGTGAGCAGTTCTTC. Amino acids: CSALTSGVSGEQFF.

The gene calls are TRBV4-2 and TRBJ2-3; possibly TRBD2 for D (5 bases). The CDR3 has 18 residues. The V gene's germline CDR1 is LGHNA and CDR2 YNFKEQ. V lost 1 base and J 4 bases, leaving 21 bases between the germline ends. The CDR3 nucleotides are TGTGCCAGCAGCCAAGCATGGTCTACTTACGGAGGCGCAGATACGCAGTATTTT. Residues: CASSQAWSTYGGADTQYF.

This clone was seen only a few times. This rearrangement joins TRBV5-1 to TRBJ2-5; the match to TRBD2 covers 10 bases. Looked up from germline, CDR1 is SGHRS and CDR2 is YFSETQ. V dropped 0 bases and J dropped 5; count of bases not matched to a gene: 7. The CDR3 spans 16 residues. CDR3 amino acids: CASSLGSGRVGETQYF. As DNA, the CDR3 is TGCGCCAGCAGCTTGGGAAGCGGGAGGGTCGGGGAGACCCAGTACTTC.